A single sample gave rise to the 6 T cell receptor beta chains below, sequenced in a study of T cell responses to AZD1222 COVID-19 vaccine. Assay: immunoSEQ multiplex PCR; the TCRdb copy retains only in-frame clones and omits some. The sample lists 65,000 to 100,000 clones, more than 70% occurring once. The source was peripheral blood, collected on day 0 of AZD1222 vaccination. Receptors originate from an adult in good health.

The sample holds a few counts of this clone. This chain connects TRBV2 to TRBJ2-1; D call uncertain. The ends were cut back, 2 bases at V and 3 bases at J, with 11 bases in the middle. CDR3 size: 15 residues. Germline V gene data show CDR1 as SNHLY and CDR2 as FYNNEI. The CDR3 loop is CASSESQVGYNEQFF. The CDR3 DNA is TGTGCCAGCAGTGAAAGCCAGGTCGGCTACAATGAGCAGTTCTTC.

V usage is TRBV4-1 and J usage is TRBJ2-7; D may be TRBD2 (7 bases). Trimming stripped 3 bases from V and 6 bases from J, with 18 bases between. CDR3 size: 15 residues. The V gene's germline CDR1 is MGHRA and CDR2 YSYEKL. The CDR3 spells CASSQNREGSGEQYF. CDR3 coding DNA: TGCGCCAGCAGCCAGAACAGGGAGGGATCCGGCGAGCAGTACTTC.

This chain joins TRBV11-2 and TRBJ1-2, with D perhaps TRBD1 (5 bases). The V gene lost 5 bases and the J gene lost 2 bases, with 18 bases spanning the gap. Germline V gene data show CDR1 as SGHAT and CDR2 as FQNNGV. The CDR3 sequence is 16 residues long. CDR3 in DNA: TGTGCCAGCAGCCCCATTATAGGGACCCTCAACTATGGCTACACCTTC. It encodes CASSPIIGTLNYGYTF.

CDR3 amino acids: CASSQDQKRQETQYF. The CDR3 DNA is TGTGCCAGCAGCCAAGATCAGAAGCGGCAAGAGACCCAGTACTTC. The chain has TRBV3-1 (or the pseudogene TRBV3-2) and TRBJ2-5; D may be TRBD2 (5 bases). The CDR3 contains 15 residues. The germline V gene has CDR1 LGHDT and CDR2 YNNKEL (reference sequence). Trimming left V 0 bases short and J 2 bases short, with 10 bases between.

The chain has TRBV28 and TRBJ1-5, with no clear D. CDR3 length: 16 residues. V lost 4 bases and J 0 bases, leaving 13 bases between the germline ends. In germline, CDR1 is MDHEN, CDR2 SYDVKM. CDR3 DNA: TGTGCCAGCAGTTCCGTCGCAGGATATAGCAATCAGCCCCAGCATTTT. It is translated as CASSSVAGYSNQPQHF.

This clone was observed a single time. V is TRBV2 and J is TRBJ1-4; TRBD1 agrees at 7 bases. Germline loops: CDR1 SNHLY, CDR2 FYNNEI. The CDR3 is 15 amino acids. Germline trimming cut 1 base from V and 7 bases from J; bases unmatched to any gene: 6. The CDR3 loop reads CASSEDRDRGEKLFF. Written as DNA, the CDR3 is TGTGCCAGCAGTGAAGACCGGGACAGAGGTGAAAAACTGTTTTTT.